The 17 T cell receptor beta chains presented below share a single source sample, sequenced in a study of spatial heterogeneity in lung cancer. This sample's time point: blood at routine non-recurrence follow-up after resection. Frozen PBMC, nontumor lung or tumor provided whole RNA, which was sequenced unsorted. In TCRdb, the 5' RACE reads were re-called with MiXCR into one record per CDR3 protein. The sample shows under 150,000 distinct CDR3 sequences, over 9% of them seen only once. Material: PBMCs, obtained at follow-up. Every receptor here comes from a male donor with early-stage non-small cell lung cancer.

This rearrangement joins TRBV7-3 to TRBJ2-1, with unresolved D. In germline, CDR1 is SGHTA, CDR2 FQGTGA. The V end was cut by 3 bases, the J end by 7 bases, with 10 bases between. The CDR3 length is 13 residues. Written as DNA, the CDR3 is TGTGCCAGCAGCTTGGAGCTGGGGAATGAGCAGTTCTTC. Its translation: CASSLELGNEQFF.

CDR3 protein: CSAGEVWGTGANVLTF. CDR3 nucleotides: TGCAGTGCTGGCGAGGTTTGGGGAACAGGGGCCAACGTCCTGACTTTC. The V and J genes are TRBV20-1 and TRBJ2-6; D is uncertain. The CDR3 covers 16 residues. The V end was cut by 5 bases, the J end by 4 bases, with 18 bases between. Per the germline V gene, CDR1 is DFQATT and CDR2 is SNEGSKA (reference sequence).

This chain uses TRBV12-3 or TRBV12-4 with TRBJ1-4, with a possible D match to TRBD1 (5 bases). The V end lost 4 bases, the J end lost 5 bases, and 8 bases lay between the germline ends. The CDR3 runs 13 residues. CDR3 loop: CASSYRGNEKLFF. Written as DNA, the CDR3 is TGTGCCAGCAGTTATCGGGGGAATGAAAAACTGTTTTTT.

The chain recombines TRBV20-1 with TRBJ2-4, with 8 bases aligning to TRBD1. CDR1 is DFQATT and CDR2 is SNEGSKA in the germline V gene (reference sequence). V trimming: 3 bases; J trimming: 1 base; junction bases outside the gene matches: 5. The CDR3 length is 15 residues. The CDR3 DNA reads TGCAGTGCTAGCCAGGGGGCGATTGCCAAAAACATTCAGTACTTC. Its protein product is CSASQGAIAKNIQYF.

In its sample, this clonotype was seen many times. The chain employs TRBV7-9 and TRBJ1-2, with 8 bases matching TRBD1. CDR3 size: 14 residues. The ends lost 5 bases at V and 5 bases at J; junction bases unmatched: 7. CDR1 is SEHNR and CDR2 is FQNEAQ in the germline V gene (reference sequence). The CDR3 sequence: CASSPRTGLYGYTF. The DNA of the CDR3 is TGTGCCAGCAGCCCCCGGACAGGGCTGTATGGCTACACCTTC.

At least ten counts were recorded for this clonotype. The chain links TRBV28 to TRBJ1-5; D perhaps matches TRBD1 (6 bases). V lost 7 bases and J lost 7, with 20 bases in between. This CDR3 region has 15 residues. CDR1 MDHEN and CDR2 SYDVKM come from the germline V gene. CDR3 DNA sequence: TGTGCCAGCACCCTATACGACGGGACAAAACAGCCCCAGCATTTT. Amino acid sequence: CASTLYDGTKQPQHF.

This clonotype was seen many times. The rearrangement joins TRBV5-1 to TRBJ2-7; TRBD1 is a possible D gene (5 bases). CDR3 size: 12 residues. Trimming stripped 0 bases from V and 6 bases from J, with 7 bases between. Looked up from germline, CDR1 is SGHRS and CDR2 is YFSETQ. The CDR3 sequence is CASSLDRSEQYF. In nucleotides, the CDR3 is TGCGCCAGCAGCTTGGACAGGAGCGAGCAGTACTTC.

The chain combines TRBV24-1 with TRBJ2-1; TRBD2 matches 10 bases. CDR3 size: 13 residues. Germline CDR1 KGHDR, CDR2 SFDVKD. With 5 bases clipped from V and 8 bases from J, the junction kept 2 bases outside the gene matches. For the CDR3, the DNA is TGTGCCACCAGTGTCCTAGCGGGGGATGAGCAGTTCTTC. Translation: CATSVLAGDEQFF.

This clonotype was detected only a few times. This chain uses TRBV20-1 with TRBJ2-7, with 8 nucleotides matching TRBD1. Germline V gives CDR1 DFQATT, CDR2 SNEGSKA (reference sequence). V shed 5 bases, J shed 3 bases, and the junction held 12 bases outside the gene matches. This CDR3 contains 15 residues. The chain's CDR3 is CSAPGTGLAGYEQYF. DNA for the CDR3: TGCAGTGCTCCCGGGACAGGATTAGCTGGCTACGAGCAGTACTTC.

The gene calls are TRBV28 and TRBJ1-5, with 7 bases identical to TRBD1. The V segment lost 8 bases and the J segment 7 bases; nucleotides outside the gene matches: 5. The CDR3 has 12 residues. Germline loops: CDR1 MDHEN, CDR2 SYDVKM. Here the CDR3 reads CASRQGSQPQHF. The DNA for the CDR3 is TGTGCCAGCCGACAGGGCAGCCAGCCCCAGCATTTT.

This clonotype appeared many times. This chain uses TRBV19 with TRBJ1-2, with TRBD1 as a possible D gene (5 bases). Germline V gene sequence: CDR1 LNHDA, CDR2 SQIVND (reference sequence). The CDR3 has 13 residues. V was trimmed by 7 bases and J by 2 bases, leaving 11 bases between them. CDR3 sequence: CASIGGPNYGYTF. CDR3 sequence (DNA): TGTGCCAGTATTGGGGGACCAAACTATGGCTACACCTTC.

This clonotype was seen a single time. The chain is built from TRBV2 and TRBJ2-2, with 9 nucleotides matching TRBD1. The ends lost 7 bases at V and 6 bases at J; junction bases unmatched: 12. CDR3 size: 16 residues. In germline, CDR1 is SNHLY, CDR2 FYNNEI. The CDR3 sequence is CASKLTGGEYSGELFF. The CDR3 DNA reads as TGTGCCAGCAAACTCACAGGGGGCGAGTACTCCGGGGAGCTGTTTTTT.

There are many counts of this clonotype. The CDR3, as DNA: TGCAGTGCTAGGATTATGGGGTGGACTGAAGCTTTCTTT. It codes for CSARIMGWTEAFF. The chain has TRBV20-1 and TRBJ1-1; no reliable D call. With 3 bases removed from V and 5 bases from J, the gap between germline ends came to 13 bases. The CDR3 consists of 13 residues. Germline CDR1 reads DFQATT; CDR2 reads SNEGSKA (reference sequence).

This clonotype was seen ten or more times. This chain uses TRBV18 with TRBJ2-7; TRBD2 is a possible D gene (6 bases). This CDR3 comprises 13 residues. Trimming cost V 4 bases and J 4 bases, with 11 bases left between them. The germline gives CDR1 KGHSH, CDR2 LQKENI. This chain's CDR3 is CASSRSGEYEQYF. CDR3 in DNA: TGTGCCAGCTCACGATCGGGGGAATACGAGCAGTACTTC.

This chain uses TRBV20-1 with TRBJ2-1; D may be TRBD2 (5 bases). The germline gives CDR1 DFQATT, CDR2 SNEGSKA (reference sequence). V lost 1 base and J lost 8, with 12 bases in between. The CDR3 spans 13 residues. CDR3 sequence (DNA): TGCAGTGCTAGAGTTAAGCGGCCTCATGAGCAGTTCTTC. It is translated as CSARVKRPHEQFF.

The table lists this clonotype with many counts. This sequence joins TRBV2 and TRBJ1-5; the match to TRBD1 covers 7 bases. The germline V gene encodes CDR1 SNHLY and CDR2 FYNNEI. The CDR3 is 13 amino acids. With V trimmed by 7 bases and J by 2 bases, 2 bases remained unmatched. CDR3: CASNRGGNQPQHF. In nucleotides, the CDR3 is TGTGCCAGCAACAGGGGTGGCAATCAGCCCCAGCATTTT.

Only a few counts were recorded for this clonotype. The rearrangement joins TRBV7-8 to TRBJ2-3; 9 nucleotides line up with TRBD2. Germline V gene lookup returns CDR1 SGHVS and CDR2 FQNEAQ. This CDR3 is 16 amino acids long. The junction had 11 bases not matched to a gene; V was cut back by 9 bases and J by 1 base. The CDR3: CASLSGLAGRTDTQYF. The CDR3 DNA reads TGTGCCAGTCTCTCGGGGCTAGCGGGGCGCACAGATACGCAGTATTTT. Filled out from reference TRBV7-8 and TRBJ2-3, the complete variable domain reads GAGVSQSPRYKVAKRGQDVALRCDPISGHVSLFWYQQALGQGPEFLTYFQNEAQLDKSGLPSDRFFAERPEGSVSTLKIQRTQQEDSAVYLCASLSGLAGRTDTQYFGPGTRLTVL.